These 10 T cell receptor beta chains came from one sample sequenced in a study of T cells in Graves' hyperthyroidism and ophthalmopathy. TCR beta CDR3 sequences were amplified from RNA transcripts. HTBI primers drove first-round RT-PCR of the TCR CDR3. TCRdb re-derived calls from the multiplex PCR reads in MiXCR, one entry per CDR3 protein. The table has 300,000 to 450,000 distinct CDR3 sequences, 25% seen once. Source material: blood. The receptor source for this set is a man over 45 with Graves' hyperthyroidism.

This clonotype was found a few times. A junction end diverges from the germline sequence, so it may reflect a read error. The CDR3 protein is CASGELAANTGELFF. CDR3 DNA sequence: TGTGCCAGCGGTGAGCTAGCGGCTAACACCGGGGAGCTGTTTTTT. The rearrangement links TRBV6-1 to TRBJ2-2; 7 nucleotides line up with TRBD2. The CDR3 spans 15 residues. Germline V gene sequence: CDR1 MNHNS, CDR2 SASEGT.

This chain uses TRBV20-1 with TRBJ1-3; D gene unclear. Looked up from germline, CDR1 is DFQATT and CDR2 is SNEGSKA (reference sequence). The CDR3 totals 14 residues. Between the trimmed V and J ends, which lost 3 bases and 1 base, there was a span of 10 bases. CDR3 coding DNA: TGCAGTGCTAGTAATGCCCCGTCTGGAAACACCATATATTTT. Its protein product is CSASNAPSGNTIYF.

V gene TRBV19 combines with J gene TRBJ2-1, with 7 bases matching TRBD2. This CDR3 contains 14 residues. Germline V CDR1 and CDR2: LNHDA, SQIVND (reference sequence). V dropped 10 bases and J dropped 9; count of bases not matched to a gene: 15. Here the CDR3 reads CATSRAGSNSEQFF. DNA for the CDR3: TGTGCCACCTCCCGAGCGGGATCGAACAGTGAGCAGTTCTTC.

This clonotype occurred many times. The junction differs from germline at one of its ends, possibly a read error. This chain uses TRBV20-1 with TRBJ1-2; tentative D call: TRBD1 (5 bases). This CDR3 is 12 amino acids long. Germline V gene data show CDR1 as DFQATT and CDR2 as SNEGSKA (reference sequence). In DNA form, the CDR3 reads TGCAGTGCCAGAGGGCAGGGAGGAGGCTACACCTTC. This encodes CSARGQGGGYTF.

This clonotype has a count of ten or more. V is TRBV7-8 and J is TRBJ2-7, with 7 bases aligning to TRBD1. Germline V gene data show CDR1 as SGHVS and CDR2 as FQNEAQ. This CDR3 contains 14 residues. V lost 6 bases and J lost 3; bases outside the gene matches: 8. The CDR3: CASSTGVGFYEQYF. For the CDR3, the DNA is TGTGCCAGCAGTACAGGGGTCGGATTCTACGAGCAGTACTTC.

There are a few counts of this clonotype. This chain joins TRBV27 and TRBJ1-4; D gene ambiguous. CDR1 is MNHEY, CDR2 SMNVEV, per germline (reference sequence). This CDR3 is 13 amino acids long. The V and J ends lost 3 bases and 5 bases respectively, with 7 bases between them. The CDR3 loop reads CASSFRGNEKLFF. The CDR3 DNA is TGTGCCAGCAGTTTTCGCGGGAATGAAAAACTGTTTTTT.

In this sample, this clonotype turned up many times. The chain recombines TRBV13 with TRBJ2-1, with D hard to call. From germline, CDR1 is PRHDT and CDR2 FYEKMQ (reference sequence). This CDR3 region has 14 residues. The V and J ends lost 5 bases and 9 bases respectively, with 17 bases between them. CDR3 sequence (DNA): TGTGCCAGCAGCCAAGAGGCCTACCGCAGTGAGCAGTTCTTC. Its translation: CASSQEAYRSEQFF.

J is TRBJ2-7 and V is TRBV6-2 or TRBV6-3; D may match TRBD1 or TRBD2 (5 bases each). Germline V lookup: CDR1 MNHEY, CDR2 SVGEGT. The ends were cut back, 9 bases at V and 7 bases at J, with 16 bases in the middle. CDR3 length: 12 amino acids. The CDR3 loop is CASGGRGREQYF. The CDR3 nucleotides read TGTGCCAGTGGAGGACGGGGCAGGGAGCAGTACTTC.

In its sample, this clonotype was seen many times. The J gene is TRBJ2-1, the V gene TRBV11-2, with TRBD2 matching over 14 bases. The junction had 7 bases not matched to a gene; V was cut back by 4 bases and J by 2 bases. Germline-derived CDR1 and CDR2 are SGHAT and FQNNGV. CDR3 size: 18 residues. CDR3 sequence: CASSSRTSGRITYNEQFF. For the CDR3, the DNA is TGTGCCAGCAGCTCACGGACTAGCGGGAGGATAACCTACAATGAGCAGTTCTTC. The variable domain in full, completed from reference TRBV11-2 and TRBJ2-1, reads EAGVAQSPRYKIIEKRQSVAFWCNPISGHATLYWYQQILGQGPKLLIQFQNNGVVDDSQLPKDRFSAERLKGVDSTLKIQPAKLEDSAVYLCASSSRTSGRITYNEQFFGPGTRLTVL.

The chain links TRBV19 to TRBJ1-2; no definite D call. The CDR3 contains 12 residues. Germline V gene data show CDR1 as LNHDA and CDR2 as SQIVND (reference sequence). The V and J ends lost 7 bases and 3 bases respectively, with 9 bases between them. CDR3 protein: CASTTDYYGYTF. CDR3 coding DNA: TGTGCCAGTACCACAGACTACTATGGCTACACCTTC.